This TCR beta chain appears in the sequencing data of a study of blood T cell repertoires in COVID-19. The wider study: Researchers got acute and convalescent COVID-19 samples from the United States, Italy and Spain. Sample material is recorded as cDNA or gDNA derived from T cells, B-cell-depleted T cells, or PBMCs.

Original data processing: Reference gene primers were amplified, and this amplification served to estimate nucleated cell counts. Profiling relied on immunoSEQ multiplex PCR, and the TCRdb table lists in-frame clones only, not all of them. Clone size and the V and J calls come from that table; the DNA yielded D and trimming. The sample carries about 59,000 clones, 65% to 90% recorded once. The germline V gene encodes CDR1 KGHSH and CDR2 LQKENI. The V gene lost 6 bases and the J gene lost 7 bases, with 13 bases spanning the gap. The CDR3 is made up of 14 amino acids. The rearrangement uses TRBV18 and TRBJ1-6; D is uncertain. The TCR comes from a woman of 80 years or more with active or convalescent COVID-19. Sequences were obtained from peripheral blood. CDR3 residues: CASSETKGNSPLHF. CDR3 coding DNA: TGTGCCAGCTCGGAGACTAAAGGGAATTCACCCCTCCACTTT.